These T cell receptor beta chains were read from a single sample in a study of T cell repertoires in cytomegalovirus infection. Each CDR3 protein gets one entry after TCRdb re-called the reads with MiXCR. The sample includes just under 550,000 distinct CDR3 sequences, approximately 25% of them seen just once. Sequenced sample: PBMCs. These receptors originate from a human donor in good health (CMV status not recorded). Some clones in this sample may be carry-over from other donors' samples. Both conserved end residues are part of each CDR3. D genes are given only for firm matches. Clone size is not always given. Where it is, it says once, few, many or a class for expanded clones.

d_call j_call clone_size v_call cdr3_nt cdr3_aa
TRBD1 TRBJ1-1 - TRBV27 TGTGCCAGCAGTTTTTTAGGGACAGGGCCGAACACTGAAGCTTTCTTT CASSFLGTGPNTEAFF
- TRBJ2-2 - TRBV2 TGTGCCAGCGGCGGGACAGTGAACACCGGGGAGCTGTTTTTT CASGGTVNTGELFF
- TRBJ2-1 - TRBV5-4 TGTGCCAGCAGCTTGGGTGGGAGTATGAACAATGAGCAGTTCTTC CASSLGGSMNNEQFF
TRBD2 TRBJ2-5 few TRBV6-1 TGTGCCAGCAGTGCGACTAGCGAAGAGACCCAGTACTTC CASSATSEETQYF
- TRBJ2-1 few TRBV4-1 TGCGCCAGCAGCCAAGCCGAACAGGACAATGAGCAGTTCTTC CASSQAEQDNEQFF
- TRBJ2-7 many TRBV7-2 TGTGCCAGCAGCTTGCCCCCCTCCTACGAGCAGTACTTC CASSLPPSYEQYF
- TRBJ1-1 - TRBV29-1 TGCAGCGTTATTTCTGCCCCGAACACTGAAGCTTTCTTT CSVISAPNTEAFF
- TRBJ1-3 few TRBV11-2 TGTGCCAGCAGGTCAATGACAGCCTCTGGAAACACCATATATTTT CASRSMTASGNTIYF
TRBD1 TRBJ1-5 many TRBV7-2 TGTGCCAGCAGCTCCCAGGGGGCACGTAATCAGCCCCAGCATTTT CASSSQGARNQPQHF
- TRBJ2-7 - TRBV28 TGTGCCAGCACCACCGGGGTCCTCTACGAGCAGTACTTC CASTTGVLYEQYF
- TRBJ2-4 - TRBV27 TGTGCCAGCGAATACACAAATAGGCTAGCCAAAAACATTCAGTGCTTC CASEYTNRLAKNIQCF
TRBD2 TRBJ2-1 - TRBV9 TGTGCCAGCAGCGTAGGGACTAGCGGGCTTAGCTCCTACAATGAGCAGTTCTTC CASSVGTSGLSSYNEQFF
TRBD1 TRBJ1-5 - TRBV20-1 TGCAGTGTTCCGGACAGGGTACGTGGAGGCAATCAGCCCCAGCATTTT CSVPDRVRGGNQPQHF
- TRBJ2-5 - TRBV6-1 TGTGCCAGCAGTGAAGTGGGTCCCGAGACCCAGTACTTC CASSEVGPETQYF
TRBD2 TRBJ2-3 - TRBV3-1 TGTGCCAGCAGCCAAGAAACTAGCGGGAGTGGGGCAACAGATACGCAGTATTTT CASSQETSGSGATDTQYF
- TRBJ2-3 - TRBV28 TGTGCCAGCAGGGATCAGAGGACCTACACAGATACGCAGTATTTT CASRDQRTYTDTQYF
- TRBJ2-1 once TRBV19 TGTGGCAGTAGTACTAGAAACAATGAGCAGTTCTTC CGSSTRNNEQFF
- TRBJ1-2 many TRBV6-2/TRBV6-3 TGTGCCAGCAGTTACTCCACAGAGGGACCAGGCTATGGCTACACCTTC CASSYSTEGPGYGYTF
- TRBJ1-3 many TRBV7-2 TGTGCCAGCAGCTTAGAGTGGGGAGGAAACACCATATATTTT CASSLEWGGNTIYF
TRBD2 TRBJ2-5 - TRBV11-3 TGTGCCAGCAGCTTTGGGACTAGCGGGATACACGAGACCCAGTACTTC CASSFGTSGIHETQYF
- TRBJ2-3 - TRBV10-3 TGTGCCATCAGTGAAATGGCTGACGGAACGGGGGATACGCAGTATTTT CAISEMADGTGDTQYF
- TRBJ1-2 many TRBV7-9 TGTGCCAGCAGCTTTAGAGCTGGGGGAAATGGCTACACCTTC CASSFRAGGNGYTF
- TRBJ2-5 few TRBV7-2 TGTGCCAGCAGCCCGGGCGCGGGACCGCAGGAGACCCAGTACTTC CASSPGAGPQETQYF
- TRBJ2-5 many TRBV7-2 TGTGCCAGCAGCTTGGACAGTCGAGAGACCCAGTACTTC CASSLDSRETQYF
- TRBJ1-3 many TRBV7-2 TGTGCCAGCAGCTCCAGGGACTCTGGAAACACCATATATTTT CASSSRDSGNTIYF
TRBD1 TRBJ1-2 - TRBV29-1 TGCAGCGGCGGGCCTACAGGGGGCTTTGGCTACACCTTC CSGGPTGGFGYTF
- TRBJ1-4 - TRBV5-1 TGCGCCAGCACCTGGGACACCTCAACTAATGAAAAACTGTTTTTT CASTWDTSTNEKLFF
TRBD2 TRBJ2-1 - TRBV7-2 TGTGCCAGCAGCGAGCGGGGGGACTCCTACAATGAGCAGTTCTTC CASSERGDSYNEQFF
- TRBJ1-1 many TRBV7-2 TGTGCCAGCAGCGAACAATCTGAAGCTTTCTTT CASSEQSEAFF
TRBD2 TRBJ2-3 - TRBV7-2 TGTGCCAGCAGCTTCCGGACTAGCGGGACTAGCACAGATACGCAGTATTTT CASSFRTSGTSTDTQYF
- TRBJ2-7 - TRBV28 TGTGCCAGCAGTACCCGAGCGGAAAACGCTTACGAGCAGTACTTC CASSTRAENAYEQYF
TRBD2 TRBJ2-3 - TRBV12-3/TRBV12-4 TGTGCCAGCAGTTTTAGGGCGGGAGCATCGCAGTATTTT CASSFRAGASQYF
- TRBJ1-4 few TRBV11-3 TGTGCCAGCAGCTTTCGTTGGGTTGGGGAAAAACTGTTTTTT CASSFRWVGEKLFF
- TRBJ2-7 few TRBV7-2 TGTGCCAGCAGCTTAGCTTCCCTGGGGGAACAGGGAATCGAAGCTCGGAACGAGCAGTACTTC CASSLASLGEQGIEARNEQYF
TRBD2 TRBJ2-1 many TRBV10-3 TGTGCCATCAGTGAGTCTGGGACTAGCGGGAAGCACAATGAGCAGTTCTTC CAISESGTSGKHNEQFF
- TRBJ1-2 few TRBV20-1 TGCAGTGCTAGAGGAACAGGCTATGGCTACACCTTC CSARGTGYGYTF
- TRBJ1-5 - TRBV12-3/TRBV12-4 TGTGCCAGCAGTCTAGTCGACAGAAATCAGCCCCAGCATTTT CASSLVDRNQPQHF
TRBD1 TRBJ2-5 - TRBV9 TGTGCCAGCAGCGTAGACAGGGGGCTAGAGACCCAGTACTTC CASSVDRGLETQYF
- TRBJ2-7 - TRBV3-1 TGTGCCAGCAGCCAAGATTGGTCCTACGAGCAGTACTTC CASSQDWSYEQYF
TRBD2 TRBJ2-5 - TRBV4-3 TGCGCCAGCAGCCAAGATTTGGGGACTAGCGGTACCCAAGAGACCCAGTACTTC CASSQDLGTSGTQETQYF
TRBD2 TRBJ2-1 few TRBV5-5 TGTGCCAGCAGCTTGGCCCGACCCGGGACTAGCGGGAGACCTACCTACAATGAGCAGTTCTTC CASSLARPGTSGRPTYNEQFF